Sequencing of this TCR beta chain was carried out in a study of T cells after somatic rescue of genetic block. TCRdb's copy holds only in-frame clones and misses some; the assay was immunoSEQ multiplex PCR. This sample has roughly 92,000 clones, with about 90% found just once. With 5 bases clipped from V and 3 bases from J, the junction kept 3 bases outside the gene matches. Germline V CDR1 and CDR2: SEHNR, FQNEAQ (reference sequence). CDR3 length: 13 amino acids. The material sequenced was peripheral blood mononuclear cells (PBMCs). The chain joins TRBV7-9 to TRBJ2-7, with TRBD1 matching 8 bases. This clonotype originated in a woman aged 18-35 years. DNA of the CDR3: TGTGCCAGCAGCCGACAGGGGTTCTACGAGCAGTACTTC. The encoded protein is CASSRQGFYEQYF.